This is a list of T cell receptor beta chains from one sample in a study of shared clonotypes between healthy human individuals. Sequencing used immunoSEQ multiplex PCR; TCRdb keeps in-frame clones, though not all of them. The table has approximately 1,000,000 clones, 75% to 80% seen once; the top ten hold approximately 0.5%. Sequencing was done on a sample of memory CD4+ T cells from PBMCs. Receptor source: a man between 18 and 35 years old in good health. Some clones in this sample may be carry-over from other donors' samples. Both conserved end residues are part of each CDR3. A D gene is named only where the DNA matches it firmly. For some rows the clone size is stated as once, few or many, or as a class when expanded; others skip it.

v_gene	d_gene	abundance	j_gene	CDR3nt	CDR3aa
TRBV5-1	.	.	TRBJ1-2	TGCGCCAGCAGCTCACAGGGATACTATGGCTACACCTTC	CASSSQGYYGYTF
TRBV11-3	TRBD2	.	TRBJ2-1	TGTGCCAGCAGCCTAGGGGTAGCGGGAACCCAATACAATGAGCAGTTCTTC	CASSLGVAGTQYNEQFF
TRBV4-1	.	.	TRBJ1-3	TGCGCCAGCAGTCCCGGGACGGTAGCGCCAGCTGGAAACACCATATATTTT	CASSPGTVAPAGNTIYF
TRBV6-5	TRBD2	.	TRBJ2-3	TGTGCCAGCAGCCAAACGACTAGCGGGAGGCATACGCAGTATTTT	CASSQTTSGRHTQYF
TRBV5-1	.	.	TRBJ2-4	TGCGCCAGCAGCTCCCATGGATTCGAAGGCATTCAGTACTTC	CASSSHGFEGIQYF
TRBV28	.	.	TRBJ2-7	TGTGCCAGCAGTTTAGCGGGGTACGAGCAGTACTTC	CASSLAGYEQYF
TRBV28	TRBD1	.	TRBJ2-7	TGTGCCAGCACTACAGGGGGCGCATTAACCGAGCAGTACTTC	CASTTGGALTEQYF
TRBV11-1	TRBD1	once	TRBJ2-7	TGTGCCAGCAGCTTAACAGGGGGCTACGAGCAGTACTTC	CASSLTGGYEQYF
TRBV2	.	.	TRBJ1-5	TGTGCCAGCAGTGCCGGACAGCCGCATCAGCCCCAGCATTTT	CASSAGQPHQPQHF
TRBV18	TRBD1	.	TRBJ2-7	TGTGCCAGCTCACCACCGGGGACAGGGAAGGGTCAGCAGTACTTC	CASSPPGTGKGQQYF
TRBV15	.	.	TRBJ2-3	TGTGCCACCAGCAGTGGGGTGGGGGATACGCAGTATTTT	CATSSGVGDTQYF
TRBV6-5	TRBD2	.	TRBJ2-3	TGTGCCAGCAGGTCGACTAGCGGGAGGACAGATACGCAGTATTTT	CASRSTSGRTDTQYF
TRBV30	TRBD1	.	TRBJ1-1	TGTGCCTGGGAGGGGGACAGTAACACTGAAGCTTTCTTT	CAWEGDSNTEAFF
TRBV27	TRBD1	once	TRBJ1-4	TGTGCCAGCAGTCCGCTTGGGACAGGGGGTAATGAAAAACTGTTTTTT	CASSPLGTGGNEKLFF
TRBV7-8	TRBD2	.	TRBJ2-1	TGTGCCAGCAGCTTAGCGCGGCTAGCGGGCATTCCGAGCTCCTACAATGAGCAGTTCTTC	CASSLARLAGIPSSYNEQFF
TRBV28	TRBD2	.	TRBJ2-3	TGTGCCAGCAGTGCTAGCGGGGAGAGCACAGATACGCAGTATTTT	CASSASGESTDTQYF
TRBV9	.	.	TRBJ2-7	TGTGCCAGCAGCCCCCTCCATCCCGCGGGGATCTACGAGCAGTACTTC	CASSPLHPAGIYEQYF
TRBV6-1	.	many	TRBJ2-3	TGTGCCAGCAGTGGCCAATCAGGGTCAGATACGCAGTATTTT	CASSGQSGSDTQYF
TRBV9	.	.	TRBJ2-7	TGTGCCAGCAGCATAGACCCGGACTCCTACGAGCAGTACTTC	CASSIDPDSYEQYF
TRBV6-5	TRBD1	.	TRBJ1-5	TGTGCCAGCAGCCGGACAGGGGGCGATCCCCAGCATTTT	CASSRTGGDPQHF
TRBV19	.	.	TRBJ1-1	TGTGCCACCGGAAGGGGAGTACAAAACACTGAAGCTTTCTTT	CATGRGVQNTEAFF
TRBV7-2	TRBD1	few	TRBJ1-6	TGTGCCAGCAGCCCCGGGCGGACAGGGCCCCTCCACTTT	CASSPGRTGPLHF
TRBV5-1	.	.	TRBJ2-1	TGCGCCAGCAGCTTGGTACAGACTGAGCAGTTCTTC	CASSLVQTEQFF
TRBV2	TRBD1	.	TRBJ1-1	TGTGCCAGCAGGGCGGGACAGGACTCCACTGAAGCTTTCTTT	CASRAGQDSTEAFF
TRBV27	TRBD2	.	TRBJ2-1	TGTGCCAGCAGTCCCCCGGGACTAGCGGGAGGACGCCGTCGGTACAATGAGCAGTTCTTC	CASSPPGLAGGRRRYNEQFF
TRBV10-3	.	.	TRBJ1-5	TGTGCCATCAGTGGGGGGTATAGCAATCAGCCCCAGCATTTT	CAISGGYSNQPQHF
TRBV27	.	.	TRBJ1-3	TGTGCCAGCATGCGAGGTCTGAACCCTGGAAACACCATATATTTT	CASMRGLNPGNTIYF
TRBV4-1	.	few	TRBJ2-2	TGCGCCAGCAGCCAAGAAGTGGGAACCGGGGAGCTGTTTTTT	CASSQEVGTGELFF
TRBV20-1	TRBD1	once	TRBJ1-1	TGCAGTGCCAAAGACAGGGCTGAAGCTTTCTTT	CSAKDRAEAFF
TRBV10-3	.	.	TRBJ2-2	TGTGCCATCTCCAGGGACTTTACCGGGGAGCTGTTTTTT	CAISRDFTGELFF
TRBV10-3	.	.	TRBJ1-4	TGTGCCATCAGCAAAGGGGGGGCGCAGGGTAATGAAAAACTGTTTTTT	CAISKGGAQGNEKLFF
TRBV28	.	once	TRBJ2-6	TGTGCCAGCAGTTCTGGCGACAGCTCTGGGGCCAACGTCCTGACTTTC	CASSSGDSSGANVLTF
TRBV6-1	.	.	TRBJ1-2	TGTGCCAGCAGTCCAAGGGTAGACTATGGCTACACCTTC	CASSPRVDYGYTF
TRBV5-1	.	.	TRBJ2-1	TGCGCCAGCAGCTTCCAGGCCAATGAGCAGTTCTTC	CASSFQANEQFF
TRBV5-4	TRBD2	.	TRBJ2-3	TGTGCCAGCAGCACAGCGGGAGGGCCTGGAGATACGCAGTATTTT	CASSTAGGPGDTQYF